This T cell receptor (beta chain) was captured by sequencing in a study of graft-versus-host responses after intestinal transplantation. In the study overall: Transplant types were multivisceral, liver-intestinal, or isolated intestinal. Anti-thymocyte globulin induction was given to all recipients, followed by tacrolimus and steroids for roughly 3 years. The study's findings and limits: Individuals carrying graft-donor T cell macrochimerism showed high graft-versus-host to host-versus-graft clonal ratios in allografts. Detection of GvH clones occurred in recipient marrow, and some had their first appearance in ileum or blood.

On this clone: Its antigen is still unknown.

TCRdb's table, derived via immunoSEQ multiplex PCR, lists solely in-frame clones and lacks some. This table holds around 90,000 clones, around 90% found once. The material sequenced was unstimulated CD4+ T cells sorted from spleen or lymph node cells, taken before intestinal transplant. The receptor was derived from a human donor who received an intestinal transplant.

The DNA for the CDR3 is TGTGCCAGCAGATCGGACGAACGGAATGGAAACACCATATATTTT. This encodes CASRSDERNGNTIYF. The chain is built from TRBV5-5 and TRBJ1-3; D call uncertain. V was clipped by 5 bases and J by 3 bases, with 15 bases between them. Germline CDR1 reads SGHKS; CDR2 reads YYEKEE (reference sequence). CDR3 size: 15 residues.